Below, 32 T cell receptor beta chains from the same sample are listed, as sequenced in a study of CD8+ T cells in alopecia areata. Sequencing used cDNA as its template, made by extracting RNA and reverse transcribing it. The method was immunoSEQ multiplex PCR; TCRdb's version includes in-frame clones alone and lacks a portion of them. The sample yields more than 150,000 clones, about three fifths seen once. Noted treatment: oral pan-JAK inhibitor, 5-10 mg twice daily. The source was CD4+ T cells sorted from blood, collected at week 4, from a patient treated with tofacitinib. These receptors were obtained from a human donor with alopecia areata.

This chain uses TRBV7-9 with TRBJ2-1; 7 nucleotides match TRBD1. The CDR3 length is 13 residues. The junction had 5 bases not matched to a gene; V was cut back by 3 bases and J by 9 bases. CDR1 is SEHNR and CDR2 is FQNEAQ in the germline V gene (reference sequence). The CDR3 DNA reads as TGTGCCAGCAGCTTCCGACAGGGCGGTGAGCAGTTCTTC. As protein: CASSFRQGGEQFF.

This rearrangement joins TRBV4-1 to TRBJ2-2; 7 nucleotides line up with TRBD2. J was trimmed by 7 bases and V by 1 base; bases with no gene match: 12. The CDR3 consists of 17 residues. Germline V gene lookup returns CDR1 MGHRA and CDR2 YSYEKL. In DNA form, the CDR3 reads TGCGCCAGCAGCCAAGGGCGGGGGTTCACATCCCTCGGGGAGCTGTTTTTT. Translated: CASSQGRGFTSLGELFF.

This clone was seen a single time. The J gene is TRBJ2-4, the V gene TRBV7-2; a weak D match, TRBD1 (6 bases). CDR3 size: 16 residues. Between the trimmed V and J ends, which lost 0 bases and 3 bases, there was a span of 12 bases. Germline V gene lookup returns CDR1 SGHTA and CDR2 FQGNSA. CDR3 sequence (DNA): TGTGCCAGCAGCTTAGCGCAGGGGATCGTCAAAAACATTCAGTACTTC. It translates to CASSLAQGIVKNIQYF. Full variable domain (missing parts from reference TRBV7-2 and TRBJ2-4): GAGVSQSPSNKVTEKGKDVELRCDPISGHTALYWYRQSLGQGLEFLIYFQGNSAPDKSGLPSDRFSAERTGGSVSTLTIQRTQQEDSAVYLCASSLAQGIVKNIQYFGAGTRLSVL.

The chain links TRBV2 to TRBJ2-4; 8 bases match TRBD2. The germline V gene has CDR1 SNHLY and CDR2 FYNNEI. Trimming took 6 bases from V and 6 from J; bases not matched to a gene: 7. The CDR3 is 14 residues long. DNA of the CDR3: TGTGCCAGCAGGGGAATAGCGGGGAGAAACATTCAGTACTTC. It encodes CASRGIAGRNIQYF.

The chain combines TRBV30 with TRBJ1-5; no firm D call. The length of the CDR3 is 14 residues. V was cut by 3 bases and J by 3 bases, with 12 bases left in between. The germline V gene encodes CDR1 GTSNPN and CDR2 SVGIG (reference sequence). CDR3 loop: CAWRSGTVNQPQHF. DNA for the CDR3: TGTGCCTGGAGATCGGGAACAGTCAATCAGCCCCAGCATTTT.

This clone was counted a few times. This chain connects TRBV29-1 to TRBJ2-3; 7 bases align to TRBD2. The V segment lost 1 base and the J segment 0 bases; nucleotides outside the gene matches: 10. CDR3 length: 17 amino acids. Looked up from germline, CDR1 is SQVTM and CDR2 is ANQGSEA. As DNA, the CDR3 is TGCAGCGTTGAAGGTGGGAGGGGCGGTTCTAGCACAGATACGCAGTATTTT. Translated, it gives CSVEGGRGGSSTDTQYF.

The chain combines TRBV4-1 with TRBJ2-7; 8 positions agree with TRBD1. This CDR3 is 16 amino acids long. CDR1 is MGHRA and CDR2 is YSYEKL in the germline V gene. Unmatched junction bases numbered 10, after V lost 0 bases and J lost 6 bases. CDR3 nucleotides: TGCGCCAGCAGCCAAGAGAGGTGGACAGGGAAACTCGAGCAGTACTTC. This gives the protein CASSQERWTGKLEQYF.

J is TRBJ2-3 and V is TRBV2; possible D gene TRBD1, 5 bases. The length of the CDR3 is 16 residues. Germline-derived CDR1 and CDR2 are SNHLY and FYNNEI. The V end was cut by 4 bases, the J end by 2 bases, with 16 bases between. DNA of the CDR3: TGTGCCAGCAGTGTAACAGGCACATCTAACACAGATACGCAGTATTTT. Translation gives CASSVTGTSNTDTQYF. The full variable domain, with the rest looked up from reference TRBV2 and TRBJ2-3, is EPEVTQTPSHQVTQMGQEVILRCVPISNHLYFYWYRQILGQKVEFLVSFYNNEISEKSEIFDDQFSVERPDGSNFTLKIRSTKLEDSAMYFCASSVTGTSNTDTQYFGPGTRLTVL.

The table lists this clone with many counts. The V and J genes are TRBV27 and TRBJ1-6; TRBD1 is a possible D gene (6 bases). Germline V gene sequence: CDR1 MNHEY, CDR2 SMNVEV (reference sequence). Between the trimmed V and J ends, which lost 6 bases and 5 bases, there was a span of 11 bases. The CDR3 is made up of 14 amino acids. DNA of the CDR3: TGTGCCAGCAGACAGGGCCTCAATAATTCACCCCTCCACTTT. Translated: CASRQGLNNSPLHF.

This clone came up once. The chain couples TRBV7-2 to TRBJ1-2; 9 bases agree with TRBD1. This CDR3 comprises 16 residues. V lost 4 bases, J lost 4 bases, and 10 bases stayed unmatched. From germline, CDR1 is SGHTA and CDR2 FQGNSA. Here the CDR3 DNA reads TGTGCCAGCAGCTCCCCGCCGGGACAGGGTCTCTATGGCTACACCTTC. Translating gives CASSSPPGQGLYGYTF.

The chain combines TRBV15 with TRBJ2-7, with 7 bases fitting TRBD1. Germline V lookup: CDR1 LNHNV, CDR2 YYDKDF (reference sequence). The CDR3 extends over 15 amino acids. V was pared by 0 bases and J by 5 bases, with 7 bases of the junction left unmatched. CDR3 DNA sequence: TGTGCCACCAGCAGAGATTTAGGGACAGCCCACGAGCAGTACTTC. Translation gives CATSRDLGTAHEQYF.

The chain couples TRBV7-6 to TRBJ2-3; D unclear. Germline CDR1 SGHVS, CDR2 FNYEAQ. This CDR3 contains 14 residues. The ends were cut back, 4 bases at V and 2 bases at J, with 10 bases in the middle. CDR3 residues: CASSYQTFTDTQYF. The DNA for the CDR3 is TGTGCCAGCAGCTACCAAACATTCACAGATACGCAGTATTTT. Variable domain in full (rest from reference TRBV7-6 and TRBJ2-3): GAGVSQSPRYKVTKRGQDVALRCDPISGHVSLYWYRQALGQGPEFLTYFNYEAQQDKSGLPNDRFSAERPEGSISTLTIQRTEQRDSAMYRCASSYQTFTDTQYFGPGTRLTVL.

CDR3 bases: TGTGCCAGCTCCTGGACTAGCGGAGATACGCAGTATTTT. Its protein is CASSWTSGDTQYF. The chain joins TRBV25-1 to TRBJ2-3, with 10 bases lining up with TRBD2. V was clipped by 8 bases and J by 5 bases; unmatched bases: 4. This CDR3 has 13 amino acids. The germline V gene encodes CDR1 MGHDK and CDR2 SYGVNS. The variable domain in full, with the rest retrieved from reference TRBV25-1 and TRBJ2-3, is EADIYQTPRYLVIGTGKKITLECSQTMGHDKMYWYQQDPGMELHLIHYSYGVNSTEKGDLSSESTVSRIRTEHFPLTLESARPSHTSQYLCASSWTSGDTQYFGPGTRLTVL.

V and J are TRBV29-1 and TRBJ2-1; D is ambiguous. CDR1 SQVTM and CDR2 ANQGSEA come from the germline V gene. The length of the CDR3 is 10 residues. V lost 5 bases and J 6 bases, leaving 5 bases between the germline ends. This chain's CDR3 is CSVLGNEQFF. CDR3 DNA sequence: TGCAGCGTTCTCGGCAATGAGCAGTTCTTC.

The chain uses TRBV4-3 and TRBJ2-6; a possible D gene is TRBD2 (6 bases). There are 19 residues in the CDR3. Trimming removed 0 bases at V and 0 bases at J, with 15 bases between. Per germline, CDR1 LGHNA and CDR2 YSLEER. For the CDR3, the DNA is TGCGCCAGCAGCCAAGATTGGGCGGGATATCGCTCTGGGGCCAACGTCCTGACTTTC. It encodes CASSQDWAGYRSGANVLTF.

The chain joins TRBV30 to TRBJ1-1, with TRBD1 matching 8 bases. V gave up 8 bases and J gave up 7 bases; unmatched junction bases: 12. Germline values: CDR1 GTSNPN, CDR2 SVGIG (reference sequence). The CDR3 loop spans 13 amino acids. The CDR3: CAREDRVWGEAFF. Here the CDR3 DNA reads TGTGCCCGGGAGGACAGGGTGTGGGGTGAAGCTTTCTTT.

The DNA of the CDR3 is TGTGCCAGTAACCCTCGGAAAGGCCAGGGCACCGGGGAGCTGTTTTTT. It translates to CASNPRKGQGTGELFF. The V call is TRBV19, the J call TRBJ2-2, with D possibly being TRBD1 (5 bases). The V end was cut by 7 bases, the J end by 4 bases, with 19 bases between. The CDR3 totals 16 residues. Germline V gene sequence: CDR1 LNHDA, CDR2 SQIVND (reference sequence).

This clone appeared once. V and J are TRBV9 and TRBJ1-5; D is unclear. Trimming took 0 bases from V and 2 from J, leaving 9 bases between them. The germline CDR1 and CDR2 sequences are SGDLS and YYNGEE. The CDR3 length is 15 residues. In DNA, the CDR3 is TGTGCCAGCAGCGTAGGCCCCGATGGCAATCAGCCCCAGCATTTT. This translates into CASSVGPDGNQPQHF.

The chain carries TRBV30 and TRBJ2-5; 12 positions agree with TRBD1. Germline trimming cut 0 bases from V and 4 bases from J; bases unmatched to any gene: 3. The CDR3 is 15 amino acids. In germline, CDR1 is GTSNPN, CDR2 SVGIG (reference sequence). The CDR3 DNA is TGTGCCTGGAGTGTGGGACAGGGGGCAGGAGAGACCCAGTACTTC. This codes for CAWSVGQGAGETQYF.

The V gene is TRBV4-1, the J gene TRBJ2-1; perhaps TRBD2 as D (5 bases). Between the trimmed V and J ends, which lost 3 bases and 9 bases, there was a span of 15 bases. Germline V CDR1 and CDR2: MGHRA, YSYEKL. The CDR3 contains 14 residues. The CDR3 region is CASSQPTEGSEQFF. CDR3 DNA sequence: TGCGCCAGCAGCCAGCCCACTGAGGGCAGTGAGCAGTTCTTC.

V is TRBV30 and J is TRBJ1-6; D is possibly TRBD1 (6 bases). The CDR3 totals 14 residues. V was pared by 4 bases and J by 7 bases, with 14 bases between. CDR1 GTSNPN and CDR2 SVGIG come from the germline V gene (reference sequence). The CDR3 loop reads CAWKPPRGNSPLHF. In DNA, the CDR3 is TGTGCCTGGAAGCCGCCTAGGGGGAATTCACCCCTCCACTTT.

The chain recombines TRBV29-1 with TRBJ2-1; 11 positions agree with TRBD2. Germline assignment: CDR1 SQVTM and CDR2 ANQGSEA. V gave up 5 bases and J gave up 7 bases; unmatched junction bases: 4. The CDR3 is 13 amino acids. The CDR3 spells CSVPGLAVNEQFF. The CDR3 bases are TGCAGCGTTCCGGGACTAGCGGTTAATGAGCAGTTCTTC.

Comments on this clone: Other DNA sequences from this sample encode an identical CDR3 as well. The CDR3, as DNA: TGCGCCAGCAGCTTGGGGGAAGGCACAGATACGCAGTATTTT. Translating it yields CASSLGEGTDTQYF. The chain links TRBV5-1 to TRBJ2-3; D uncertain. The CDR3 has 14 residues. V lost 0 bases, J lost 1 base, and 6 bases lay in between. Per the germline V gene, CDR1 is SGHRS and CDR2 is YFSETQ.

The chain uses TRBV4-1 and TRBJ2-2; a weak D match, TRBD1 (7 bases). With 3 bases removed from V and 0 bases from J, the gap between germline ends came to 11 bases. Germline CDR1 reads MGHRA; CDR2 reads YSYEKL. CDR3 length: 16 residues. The CDR3 here is CASSQAGQSNTGELFF. CDR3 DNA: TGCGCCAGCAGCCAGGCGGGACAGTCGAACACCGGGGAGCTGTTTTTT.

There are a few counts of this clone. V and J are TRBV4-2 and TRBJ2-3; 9 positions agree with TRBD2. This CDR3 has 14 residues. The V gene's germline CDR1 is LGHNA and CDR2 YNFKEQ. V lost 5 bases, J lost 3 bases, and 3 bases stayed unmatched. CDR3 DNA: TGTGCCAGCAGCGGGCTAGCGGGAACAGATACGCAGTATTTT. Translating gives CASSGLAGTDTQYF.

This clone has only a few counts. The rearrangement joins TRBV27 to TRBJ2-1, with 10 bases lining up with TRBD1. The CDR3 extends over 15 amino acids. With V trimmed by 5 bases and J by 5 bases, 6 bases remained unmatched. Germline V gives CDR1 MNHEY, CDR2 SMNVEV (reference sequence). Here the CDR3 reads CASSPGQGPNNEQFF. The CDR3 DNA sequence: TGTGCCAGCAGTCCGGGACAGGGGCCTAACAATGAGCAGTTCTTC.

The chain is built from TRBV30 and TRBJ2-7; D not resolved. Between the trimmed V and J ends, which lost 1 base and 1 base, there was a span of 5 bases. Germline CDR1 reads GTSNPN; CDR2 reads SVGIG (reference sequence). The CDR3 contains 12 residues. This chain's CDR3 is CAWSADSYEQYF. The CDR3 coding sequence is TGTGCCTGGAGTGCAGATTCCTACGAGCAGTACTTC.

The chain joins TRBV5-4 to TRBJ2-2, with TRBD1 matching over 12 bases. There are 15 residues in the CDR3. V was clipped by 4 bases and J by 9 bases; unmatched bases: 7. Germline lookup yields CDR1 SGHNT and CDR2 YYREEE (reference sequence). Here the CDR3 DNA reads TGTGCCAGCAGCAGAGGGACAGGGGGCTCCAGGGAGCTGTTTTTT. This translates into CASSRGTGGSRELFF. Based on the CDR3 plus reference TRBV5-4 and TRBJ2-2, the full variable domain is ETGVTQSPTHLIKTRGQQVTLRCSSQSGHNTVSWYQQALGQGPQFIFQYYREEENGRGNFPPRFSGLQFPNYSSELNVNALELDDSALYLCASSRGTGGSRELFFGEGSRLTVL.

This clone appeared a single time. V gene TRBV13 combines with J gene TRBJ2-3; D is possibly TRBD2 (5 bases). V was clipped by 5 bases and J by 6 bases, with 15 bases between them. CDR3 length equals 14 residues. Germline CDR1 reads PRHDT; CDR2 reads FYEKMQ (reference sequence). The chain's CDR3 is CASSRLGLRDTQYF. Here the CDR3 DNA reads TGTGCCAGCAGCCGCCTCGGACTTAGGGATACGCAGTATTTT.

V gene TRBV14 combines with J gene TRBJ2-5; 9 bases agree with TRBD2. The junction had 4 bases not matched to a gene; V was cut back by 1 base and J by 1 base. Germline-derived CDR1 and CDR2 are SGHDN and FVKESK. The CDR3 runs to 16 residues. CDR3 nucleotides: TGTGCCAGCAGCCAAGGGCTAGCGGGGATCCAAGAGACCCAGTACTTC. This encodes CASSQGLAGIQETQYF.

The gene calls are TRBV29-1 and TRBJ1-1, with TRBD1 identical over 7 bases. After removal of 4 bases from V and 0 bases from J, the junction contained 8 bases not matched to a gene. The CDR3 length is 15 residues. Germline V gene sequence: CDR1 SQVTM, CDR2 ANQGSEA. CDR3 region: CSVVAGGRLNTEAFF. The CDR3 region has the DNA TGCAGCGTTGTGGCAGGGGGTAGATTGAACACTGAAGCTTTCTTT.

As for this clone: Different DNA sequences within this sample yield the same CDR3. This chain links TRBV30 with TRBJ2-3, with D unresolved. The CDR3 consists of 13 residues. Germline V gives CDR1 GTSNPN, CDR2 SVGIG (reference sequence). V lost 0 bases and J lost 3, with 7 bases in between. For the CDR3, the DNA is TGTGCCTGGAGTGTACGTGTGACAGATACGCAGTATTTT. Protein product: CAWSVRVTDTQYF.